These 9 T cell receptor beta chains came from one sample sequenced in a study of control samples from healthy donors and cancer patients. Only in-frame clones appear in the TCRdb table, and some are missing; sequencing was by immunoSEQ multiplex PCR. In the table there are approximately 230,000 clones, roughly 80% of which are singletons. The sample consisted of PBMCs. The receptors were gathered from a woman aged 60 to 75 with lung cancer.

This clone occurred once. The chain combines TRBV18 with TRBJ1-3; D is uncertain. This CDR3 is 14 amino acids long. Trimming stripped 7 bases from V and 0 bases from J, with 10 bases between. Germline CDR1 reads KGHSH; CDR2 reads LQKENI. The CDR3 loop reads CASYPLRSGNTIYF. The CDR3 DNA sequence: TGTGCCAGCTATCCGCTGCGCTCTGGAAACACCATATATTTT.

V usage is TRBV9 and J usage is TRBJ2-6, with D perhaps given as TRBD1 or TRBD2 (6 bases each). Trimming shortened V by 4 bases and J by 4 bases, and 12 bases separated the two germline ends. Germline CDR1 SGDLS, CDR2 YYNGEE. The CDR3 is 15 amino acids. In nucleotides, the CDR3 is TGTGCCAGCAGCCAAAGGGGGGCCGGGGCCAACGTCCTGACTTTC. Amino acid sequence: CASSQRGAGANVLTF. Complete variable domain (other parts from reference TRBV9 and TRBJ2-6): DSGVTQTPKHLITATGQRVTLRCSPRSGDLSVYWYQQSLDQGLQFLIQYYNGEERAKGNILERFSAQQFPDLHSELNLSSLELGDSALYFCASSQRGAGANVLTFGAGSRLTVL.

The chain carries TRBV18 and TRBJ1-2; 8 bases are shared with TRBD1. There are 13 residues in the CDR3. Germline V gene sequence: CDR1 KGHSH, CDR2 LQKENI. The V segment lost 3 bases and the J segment 5 bases; nucleotides outside the gene matches: 2. The CDR3 reads CASSPGTGYGYTF. DNA of the CDR3: TGTGCCAGCTCACCCGGGACAGGATATGGCTACACCTTC.

V gene TRBV24-1 combines with J gene TRBJ1-2; 7 bases map to TRBD1. Germline trimming cut 0 bases from V and 7 bases from J; bases unmatched to any gene: 13. The CDR3 runs 17 residues. Germline CDR1 reads KGHDR; CDR2 reads SFDVKD. In DNA form, the CDR3 reads TGTGCCACCAGTGATTTGAAGCCAGGGGGGCCTGCGGTTGGCTACACCTTC. Amino acids: CATSDLKPGGPAVGYTF.

The V and J genes are TRBV30 and TRBJ1-1; TRBD1 is a possible D gene (6 bases). V was pared by 3 bases and J by 4 bases, with 21 bases between. Germline-derived CDR1 and CDR2 are GTSNPN and SVGIG (reference sequence). This CDR3 is built from 16 residues. CDR3 nucleotide sequence: TGTGCCTGGAGATTGGGATTGGGGGCGCTGGGCACTGAAGCTTTCTTT. Amino acids: CAWRLGLGALGTEAFF.

The chain links TRBV27 to TRBJ1-4; 8 bases align to TRBD1. The CDR3 is made up of 15 amino acids. CDR1 is MNHEY, CDR2 SMNVEV, per germline (reference sequence). V gave up 1 base and J gave up 6 bases; unmatched junction bases: 4. CDR3 sequence: CASSLLTGEYEKLFF. Written as DNA, the CDR3 is TGTGCCAGCAGTTTATTGACAGGGGAGTATGAAAAACTGTTTTTT.

V is TRBV7-3 and J is TRBJ2-1; TRBD1 or TRBD2 may be the D gene (5 bases each). Germline V gives CDR1 SGHTA, CDR2 FQGTGA. CDR3 length: 16 residues. The V end was cut by 0 bases, the J end by 3 bases, with 12 bases between. The CDR3 here is CASSLTAGAGYNEQFF. The CDR3 DNA is TGTGCCAGCAGCTTAACAGCTGGGGCGGGCTACAATGAGCAGTTCTTC.

V is TRBV9 and J is TRBJ2-5, with TRBD2 matching 14 bases. V shed 0 bases and J 5 bases; nucleotides not matched to a gene: 6. Germline lookup yields CDR1 SGDLS and CDR2 YYNGEE. The CDR3 has 17 residues. The CDR3 DNA follows: TGTGCCAGCAGCGTAGGAGGACTAGCGGGGGGTGGTGAGACCCAGTACTTC. This encodes CASSVGGLAGGGETQYF.

The chain couples TRBV12-3 or TRBV12-4 to TRBJ1-2; TRBD1 is a possible D gene (5 bases). This CDR3 region has 13 residues. Trimming left V 4 bases short and J 4 bases short, with 10 bases between. The DNA for the CDR3 is TGTGCCAGCAGTTATACAGGTGGCTATGGCTACACCTTC. It specifies CASSYTGGYGYTF.